The 28 T cell receptor beta chains given below trace back to one sample, sequenced in a study of cytomegalovirus exposure and HLA in healthy donors. The study ran its PCR with 60 Vbeta and 13 Jbeta primers. Profiling relied on immunoSEQ multiplex PCR, and the TCRdb table lists in-frame clones only, not all of them. The data hold about 63,000 clones, with approximately 71% observed a single time. The sequenced sample consisted of PBMCs. The receptor source for this set is a man aged 50 to 59 in good health and CMV-seropositive.

The chain couples TRBV18 to TRBJ2-7; TRBD1 matches at 8 bases. The CDR3 covers 15 residues. V shed 3 bases and J 0 bases; nucleotides not matched to a gene: 4. Germline CDR1 KGHSH, CDR2 LQKENI. The CDR3 coding sequence is TGTGCCAGCTCACCCCGACAGGGGAACTCCTACGAGCAGTACTTC. As protein: CASSPRQGNSYEQYF.

The V gene is TRBV6-1, the J gene TRBJ2-3; TRBD2 matches at 9 bases. V shed 1 base and J 3 bases; nucleotides not matched to a gene: 11. Germline values: CDR1 MNHNS, CDR2 SASEGT. This CDR3 comprises 18 residues. As DNA, the CDR3 is TGTGCCAGCAGTGAAGGGGCGGGAGGGTGGCCGGGGACAGATACGCAGTATTTT. This codes for CASSEGAGGWPGTDTQYF.

About this clone: An end of the junction does not agree with germline; a read error may underlie this. This chain joins TRBV7-9 and TRBJ1-5; D ambiguous. This CDR3 comprises 12 residues. Germline V gene sequence: CDR1 SEHNR, CDR2 FQNEAQ (reference sequence). The CDR3 coding sequence is TGTTCCAGCAGCCAGATGGGCCAGCCCCAGCATTTT. Translating gives CSSSQMGQPQHF.

The chain uses TRBV29-1 and TRBJ2-1; 16 bases align to TRBD2. This CDR3 has 16 amino acids. J lost 9 bases, V lost 6 bases, and 11 bases had no gene match. Germline V lookup: CDR1 SQVTM, CDR2 ANQGSEA. The CDR3 loop is CSVIPGLAGGPGEQFF. The CDR3 DNA reads TGCAGCGTGATACCGGGACTAGCGGGGGGGCCTGGTGAGCAGTTCTTC.

In this sample, this clone turned up a few times. The J gene is TRBJ2-7, the V gene TRBV5-6; perhaps TRBD1 as D (5 bases). Germline V gives CDR1 SGHDT, CDR2 YYEEEE. The CDR3 extends over 13 amino acids. V shed 4 bases and J shed 3 bases, with 11 bases lying between them. In nucleotides, the CDR3 is TGTGCCAGCAGCCCGGACACCCGCTACGAGCAGTACTTC. It encodes CASSPDTRYEQYF.

The chain combines TRBV5-6 with TRBJ2-5, with TRBD2 matching over 8 bases. V trimming: 4 bases; J trimming: 2 bases; junction bases outside the gene matches: 7. CDR1 and CDR2 (germline): SGHDT, YYEEEE. This CDR3 contains 15 residues. The CDR3 region has the DNA TGTGCCAGCAGCCGGGGGGGGGAGCAACAAGAGACCCAGTACTTC. Protein product: CASSRGGEQQETQYF.

The genes are TRBV4-1 and TRBJ2-1; D is undetermined. The germline gives CDR1 MGHRA, CDR2 YSYEKL. CDR3 length: 14 amino acids. V lost 2 bases to trimming and J lost 9 bases, with 14 bases between them. This CDR3 is CASSQTSSIGEQFF. CDR3 bases: TGCGCCAGCAGCCAAACGTCGTCAATCGGTGAGCAGTTCTTC.

This rearrangement joins TRBV6-4 to TRBJ1-1, with a possible D match to TRBD1 (5 bases). This CDR3 has 15 residues. The ends were cut back, 0 bases at V and 2 bases at J, with 10 bases in the middle. Germline CDR1 and CDR2: MRHNA and SNTAGT. CDR3 in DNA: TGTGCCAGCAGTGACTCGAAGCAGGGAAACACTGAAGCTTTCTTT. This sequence encodes CASSDSKQGNTEAFF.

V is TRBV10-3 and J is TRBJ1-1; no clear D gene. Trimming shortened V by 7 bases and J by 11 bases, and 17 bases separated the two germline ends. CDR1 is ENHRY, CDR2 SYGVKD, per germline. The CDR3 is 12 amino acids. The CDR3: CAITWASFGAFF. In DNA form, the CDR3 reads TGTGCCATCACCTGGGCCTCCTTTGGGGCTTTCTTT.

The V and J genes are TRBV14 and TRBJ2-7; 14 nucleotides align to TRBD2. CDR3 length: 16 residues. Germline V gives CDR1 SGHDN, CDR2 FVKESK. Trimming at V came to 0 bases and at J to 7 bases, leaving 5 bases not matched to a gene. The CDR3 bases are TGTGCCAGCAGCCAAGAGGGACTAGCGGGAGCCCAAGAGCAGTACTTC. Protein: CASSQEGLAGAQEQYF.

This clone has just one count. The chain recombines TRBV11-2 with TRBJ2-5; 7 bases line up with TRBD1. The V gene end was trimmed by 0 bases and the J gene end by 2 bases; junction bases not matched to a gene: 3. The germline V gene has CDR1 SGHAT and CDR2 FQNNGV. The CDR3 has 15 amino acids. The CDR3 sequence is CASSLELGQQETQYF. CDR3 DNA sequence: TGTGCCAGCAGCTTAGAGCTGGGACAGCAAGAGACCCAGTACTTC.

This rearrangement joins TRBV2 to TRBJ2-3, with 8 nucleotides matching TRBD2. V lost 3 bases to trimming and J lost 2 bases; unmatched junction nucleotides: 7. The CDR3 covers 16 residues. Germline V gene data show CDR1 as SNHLY and CDR2 as FYNNEI. The DNA for the CDR3 is TGTGCCAGCAGTGAGGGTTTAGCGGGGACCACAGATACGCAGTATTTT. Its protein is CASSEGLAGTTDTQYF.

The gene calls are TRBV5-6 and TRBJ2-7; D is perhaps TRBD1 (5 bases). From germline, CDR1 is SGHDT and CDR2 YYEEEE. V was trimmed by 2 bases and J by 1 base, leaving 10 bases between them. The CDR3 has 14 amino acids. CDR3 sequence (DNA): TGTGCCAGCAGCTTCGACAGAATTTCCTACGAGCAGTACTTC. Its translation is CASSFDRISYEQYF.

This clone was picked up one time. Without the conserved terminal phenylalanine or tryptophan, this CDR3 likely stems from a read error. This sequence joins TRBV25-1 and TRBJ2-4, with D perhaps TRBD2 (6 bases). The germline gives CDR1 MGHDK, CDR2 SYGVNS. This CDR3 contains 14 residues. The V end was cut by 3 bases, the J end by 9 bases, with 15 bases between. The CDR3 reads CASSDHGGWGIQYV. CDR3 bases: TGTGCCAGCAGTGACCACGGGGGTTGGGGCATTCAGTACGTC.

The chain links TRBV6-5 to TRBJ1-5; D ambiguous. Trimming took off 0 bases at V and 2 bases at J, with 8 bases between the two ends. The CDR3 is 15 amino acids. Germline CDR1 and CDR2: MNHEY and SVGAGI. The CDR3 DNA reads TGTGCCAGCAGTTACTCGAACGGTGGCAATCAGCCCCAGCATTTT. This translates into CASSYSNGGNQPQHF.

The count of this clone is one. CDR3 in amino acids: CASSLSGGLANYNEQFF. Here the CDR3 DNA reads TGCGCCAGCAGCTTGTCCGGGGGACTAGCGAACTACAATGAGCAGTTCTTC. The chain joins TRBV5-1 to TRBJ2-1; 10 bases fit TRBD2. J was trimmed by 3 bases and V by 1 base; bases with no gene match: 7. Germline CDR1 SGHRS, CDR2 YFSETQ. This CDR3 is 17 amino acids long.

This clone was found a few times. V usage is TRBV6-5 and J usage is TRBJ1-1, with 9 bases fitting TRBD1. The CDR3 runs 14 residues. V was pared by 5 bases and J by 2 bases, with 3 bases of the junction left unmatched. CDR1 and CDR2 from the germline V gene are MNHEY and SVGAGI. In DNA, the CDR3 is TGTGCCAGCAGTCAACAGGGGGCTAACACTGAAGCTTTCTTT. This gives the protein CASSQQGANTEAFF.

V gene TRBV19 combines with J gene TRBJ2-7; D perhaps matches TRBD2 (8 bases). The germline V gene encodes CDR1 LNHDA and CDR2 SQIVND (reference sequence). V gave up 2 bases and J gave up 3 bases, with 14 bases separating them. The CDR3 has 15 residues. DNA for the CDR3: TGTGCCAGTAGTATAACGGGAGGGGGCATCTACGAGCAGTACTTC. Protein: CASSITGGGIYEQYF.

As for this clone: At one end the junction does not follow the germline gene, possibly because of a read error. This sequence joins TRBV28 and TRBJ1-5; unclear D gene. The CDR3 loop spans 14 amino acids. The germline gives CDR1 MDHEN, CDR2 SYDVKM. The CDR3 nucleotides are TGTGCCAGCAGTTTAATCCAAAGCAATCACCCCCAGCATTTT. Translating gives CASSLIQSNHPQHF.

The J gene is TRBJ2-5, the V gene TRBV30; TRBD1 matches at 9 bases. This CDR3 region has 12 residues. In germline, CDR1 is GTSNPN, CDR2 SVGIG (reference sequence). V gave up 0 bases and J gave up 7 bases; unmatched junction bases: 0. The CDR3 here is CAWSVDRGTQYF. CDR3 in DNA: TGTGCCTGGAGTGTGGACAGGGGGACCCAGTACTTC.

A word on this clone: The same CDR3 can be traced to other DNA sequences in this sample. The chain uses TRBV6-1 and TRBJ1-2; TRBD1 matches at 9 bases. The V gene's germline CDR1 is MNHNS and CDR2 SASEGT. The CDR3 is made up of 14 amino acids. The V and J ends lost 4 bases and 3 bases, in that order; junction bases with no gene match: 3. Here the CDR3 reads CASSVQGADYGYTF. The CDR3 coding sequence is TGTGCCAGCAGTGTACAGGGGGCTGACTATGGCTACACCTTC.

The chain combines TRBV15 with TRBJ2-1; D gene unclear. Germline V gives CDR1 LNHNV, CDR2 YYDKDF (reference sequence). The CDR3 length is 16 residues. V dropped 3 bases and J dropped 8 bases, with 20 bases sitting between them. Here the CDR3 DNA reads TGTGCCACCAGCAGGGAGTTGATATTAACGGCCGATGAGCAGTTCTTC. Protein product: CATSRELILTADEQFF.

This clone was detected once. V is TRBV5-1 and J is TRBJ2-7; 8 nucleotides agree with TRBD1. V dropped 4 bases and J dropped 5; count of bases not matched to a gene: 2. Germline V CDR1 and CDR2: SGHRS, YFSETQ. This CDR3 has 12 amino acids. In DNA, the CDR3 is TGCGCCAGCAGCCAGGACAGGGACGAGCAGTACTTC. It specifies CASSQDRDEQYF.

The V and J genes are TRBV30 and TRBJ1-1, with D maybe TRBD1 (6 bases). CDR3 length: 13 amino acids. In germline, CDR1 is GTSNPN, CDR2 SVGIG (reference sequence). Trimming cost V 4 bases and J 7 bases, with 16 bases left between them. The CDR3 protein is CAWTPHRVVEAFF. The CDR3 region has the DNA TGTGCCTGGACCCCTCACAGGGTAGTTGAAGCTTTCTTT.

The V gene is TRBV7-9, the J gene TRBJ2-5; tentatively, D is TRBD1 (6 bases). CDR3 length: 17 residues. The V gene lost 2 bases and the J gene lost 5 bases, with 21 bases spanning the gap. Germline values: CDR1 SEHNR, CDR2 FQNEAQ (reference sequence). CDR3 DNA: TGTGCCAGCAGCTTACTCCCCGTGGGCAGGGGAAGCGAGACCCAGTACTTC. As protein: CASSLLPVGRGSETQYF.

The chain links TRBV19 to TRBJ2-7; 10 bases fit TRBD2. With 6 bases clipped from V and 3 bases from J, the junction kept 5 bases outside the gene matches. Germline V gives CDR1 LNHDA, CDR2 SQIVND (reference sequence). The CDR3 has 14 amino acids. CDR3 sequence (DNA): TGTGCCAGTAGCAACCTAGCGGGAGTCTACGAGCAGTACTTC. The encoded protein is CASSNLAGVYEQYF.

This chain uses TRBV28 with TRBJ2-2; a possible D gene is TRBD1 (5 bases). The germline V gene encodes CDR1 MDHEN and CDR2 SYDVKM. There are 13 residues in the CDR3. V was trimmed by 7 bases and J by 4 bases, leaving 10 bases between them. CDR3 loop: CASMVGVTGELFF. The CDR3 DNA sequence: TGTGCCAGCATGGTAGGGGTCACCGGGGAGCTGTTTTTT.

The J gene is TRBJ2-1, the V gene TRBV7-6; weak D call: TRBD1 (5 bases). Germline CDR1 SGHVS, CDR2 FNYEAQ. V was clipped by 1 base and J by 5 bases, with 9 bases between them. The length of the CDR3 is 14 residues. In DNA form, the CDR3 reads TGTGCCAGCAGCTTAGGGCGACAGAACAATGAGCAGTTCTTC. Residues: CASSLGRQNNEQFF.